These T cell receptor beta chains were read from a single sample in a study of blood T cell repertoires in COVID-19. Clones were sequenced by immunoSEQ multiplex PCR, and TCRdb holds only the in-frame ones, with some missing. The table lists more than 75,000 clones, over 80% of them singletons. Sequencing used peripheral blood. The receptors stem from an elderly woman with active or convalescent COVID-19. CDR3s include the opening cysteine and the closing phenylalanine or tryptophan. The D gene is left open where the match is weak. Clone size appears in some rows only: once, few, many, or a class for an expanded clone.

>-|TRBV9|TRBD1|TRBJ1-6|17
CASSAHWTGGYNSPLHF
TGTGCCAGCAGCGCCCATTGGACAGGGGGATATAATTCACCCCTCCACTTT
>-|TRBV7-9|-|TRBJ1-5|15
CASTPRGISNQPQHF
TGTGCCAGCACCCCTCGAGGGATCTCGAATCAGCCCCAGCATTTT
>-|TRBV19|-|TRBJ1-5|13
CASRPRGNQPQHF
TGTGCCAGTCGACCGAGGGGCAATCAGCCCCAGCATTTT
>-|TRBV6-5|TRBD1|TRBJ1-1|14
CASRETGVNTEAFF
TGTGCCAGCAGGGAGACAGGGGTTAACACTGAAGCTTTCTTT
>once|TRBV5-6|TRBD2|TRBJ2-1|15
CASSLDNGRASEQFF
TGTGCCAGCAGCTTGGACAACGGGAGGGCTTCTGAGCAGTTCTTC
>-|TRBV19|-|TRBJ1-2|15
CASRNPSGVPYGYTF
TGTGCCAGTAGGAACCCCTCGGGGGTCCCCTATGGCTACACCTTC
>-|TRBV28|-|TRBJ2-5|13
CASSLPGSETQYF
TGTGCCAGCAGTTTACCGGGATCCGAGACCCAGTACTTC
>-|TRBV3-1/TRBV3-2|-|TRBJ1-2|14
CASSPWTENYGYTF
TGTGCCAGCAGCCCCTGGACAGAGAACTATGGCTACACCTTC
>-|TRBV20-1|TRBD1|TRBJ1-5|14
CSASPGQADQPQHF
TGCAGTGCTAGTCCGGGACAGGCGGATCAGCCCCAGCATTTT
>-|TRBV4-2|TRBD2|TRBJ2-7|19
CASSQVRREAGRRSYEQYF
TGTGCCAGCAGCCAAGTCCGGCGGGAAGCCGGGAGGAGGTCCTACGAGCAGTACTTC
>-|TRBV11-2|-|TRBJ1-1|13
CASGLSEDTEAFF
TGTGCCAGCGGTCTCTCGGAGGACACTGAAGCTTTCTTT
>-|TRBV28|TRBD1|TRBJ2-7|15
CASSVRQGAAYEQYF
TGTGCCAGCAGCGTCAGACAGGGGGCAGCCTACGAGCAGTACTTC
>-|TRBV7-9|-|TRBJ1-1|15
CASSLEARVDTEAFF
TGTGCCAGCAGCTTAGAGGCCAGGGTGGACACTGAAGCTTTCTTT
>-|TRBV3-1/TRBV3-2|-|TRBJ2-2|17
CASSSTLRGQNTGELFF
TGTGCCAGCAGCTCTACTTTGAGGGGACAGAACACCGGGGAGCTGTTTTTT
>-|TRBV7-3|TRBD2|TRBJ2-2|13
CASYGGATGELFF
TGTGCCAGCTACGGGGGGGCCACCGGGGAGCTGTTTTTT
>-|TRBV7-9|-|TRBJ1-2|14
CASSLLGGAAGYTF
TGTGCCAGCAGCCTCCTAGGCGGCGCCGCTGGCTACACCTTC
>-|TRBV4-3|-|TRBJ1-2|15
CASSQGQGWFTGYTF
TGCGCCAGCAGCCAAGGTCAGGGTTGGTTTACTGGCTACACCTTC
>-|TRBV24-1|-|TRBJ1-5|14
CATSGTGSNQPQHF
TGTGCCACCAGTGGCACAGGATCTAATCAGCCCCAGCATTTT